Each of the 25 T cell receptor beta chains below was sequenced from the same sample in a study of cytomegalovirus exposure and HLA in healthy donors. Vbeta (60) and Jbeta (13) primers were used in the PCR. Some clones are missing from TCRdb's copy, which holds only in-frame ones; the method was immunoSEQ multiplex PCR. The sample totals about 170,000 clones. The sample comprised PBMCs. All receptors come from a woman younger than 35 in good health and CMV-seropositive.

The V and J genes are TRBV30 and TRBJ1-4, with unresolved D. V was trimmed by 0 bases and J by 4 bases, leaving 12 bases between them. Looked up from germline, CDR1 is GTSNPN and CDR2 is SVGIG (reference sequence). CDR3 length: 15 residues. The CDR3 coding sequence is TGTGCCTGGAGTGTATTTCTAAAATTTAATGAAAAACTGTTTTTT. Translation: CAWSVFLKFNEKLFF.

This chain's CDR3 is CASNKALARHEQYF. The CDR3 bases are TGTGCCAGCAACAAAGCCCTAGCCAGGCACGAGCAGTACTTC. V gene TRBV21-1 combines with J gene TRBJ2-5; TRBD2 was called by the table and not checked on the DNA. TRBJ2-7 explains the end of the DNA better; the J call may be wrong. TRBV21-1 is termed a pseudogene. The CDR3 contains 14 residues.

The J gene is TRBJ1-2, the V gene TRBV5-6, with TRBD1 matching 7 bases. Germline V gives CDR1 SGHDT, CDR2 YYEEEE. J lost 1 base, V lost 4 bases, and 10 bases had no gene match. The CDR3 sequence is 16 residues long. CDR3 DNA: TGTGCCAGCAGCGTGCACGGGACAGAGTTTAACTATGGCTACACCTTC. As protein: CASSVHGTEFNYGYTF. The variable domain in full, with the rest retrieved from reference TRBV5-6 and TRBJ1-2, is DAGVTQSPTHLIKTRGQQVTLRCSPKSGHDTVSWYQQALGQGPQFIFQYYEEEERQRGNFPDRFSGHQFPNYSSELNVNALLLGDSALYLCASSVHGTEFNYGYTFGSGTRLTVV.

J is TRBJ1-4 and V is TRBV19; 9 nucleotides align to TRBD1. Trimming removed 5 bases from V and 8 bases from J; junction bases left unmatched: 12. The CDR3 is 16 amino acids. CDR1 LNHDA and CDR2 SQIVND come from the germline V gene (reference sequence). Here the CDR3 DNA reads TGTGCCAGTAGTCCTCTCTCCGGGACAGGGCCCGAAAAACTGTTTTTT. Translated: CASSPLSGTGPEKLFF.

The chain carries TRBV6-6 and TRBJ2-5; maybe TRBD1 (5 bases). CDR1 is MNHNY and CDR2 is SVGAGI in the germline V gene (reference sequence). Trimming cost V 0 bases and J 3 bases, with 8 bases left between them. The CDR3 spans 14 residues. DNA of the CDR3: TGTGCCAGCAGTTACTCCAGGGCTGAAGAGACCCAGTACTTC. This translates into CASSYSRAEETQYF.

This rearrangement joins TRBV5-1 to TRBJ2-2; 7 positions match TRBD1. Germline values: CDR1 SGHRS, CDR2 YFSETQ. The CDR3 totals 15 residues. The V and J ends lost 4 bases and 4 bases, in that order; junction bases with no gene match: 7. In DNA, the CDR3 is TGCGCCAGCAGCAAAACAGGGGCGGGCACCGGGGAGCTGTTTTTT. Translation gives CASSKTGAGTGELFF.

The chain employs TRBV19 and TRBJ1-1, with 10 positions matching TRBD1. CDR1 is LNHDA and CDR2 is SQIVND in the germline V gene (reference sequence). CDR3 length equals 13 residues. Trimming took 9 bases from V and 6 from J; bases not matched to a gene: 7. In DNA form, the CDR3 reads TGTGCCAGCCAGACAGGGGGCAATTCTGAAGCTTTCTTT. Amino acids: CASQTGGNSEAFF.

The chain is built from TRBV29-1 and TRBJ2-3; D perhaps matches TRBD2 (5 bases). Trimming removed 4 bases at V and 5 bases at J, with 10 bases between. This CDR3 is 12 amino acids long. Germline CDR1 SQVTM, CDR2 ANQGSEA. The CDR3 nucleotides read TGCAGCGTTGCTCGGGGTGAAGATACGCAGTATTTT. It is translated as CSVARGEDTQYF.

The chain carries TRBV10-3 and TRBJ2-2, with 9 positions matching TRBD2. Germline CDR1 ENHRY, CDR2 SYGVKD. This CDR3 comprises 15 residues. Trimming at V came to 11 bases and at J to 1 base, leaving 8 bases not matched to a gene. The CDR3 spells CAVLPSGENTGELFF. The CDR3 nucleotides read TGTGCCGTCCTACCTAGCGGGGAGAACACCGGGGAGCTGTTTTTT.

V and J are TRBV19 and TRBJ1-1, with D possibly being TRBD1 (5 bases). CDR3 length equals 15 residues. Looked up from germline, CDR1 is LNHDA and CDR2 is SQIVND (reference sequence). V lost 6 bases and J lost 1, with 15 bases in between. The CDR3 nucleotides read TGTGCCAGTAGCCTCTCGGGACTCAGGAACACTGAAGCTTTCTTT. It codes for CASSLSGLRNTEAFF.

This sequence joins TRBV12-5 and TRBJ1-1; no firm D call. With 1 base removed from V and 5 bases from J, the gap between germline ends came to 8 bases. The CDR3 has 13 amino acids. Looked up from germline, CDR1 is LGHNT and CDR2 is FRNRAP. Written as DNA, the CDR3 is TGTGCTAGTGGTTTGGGTGCGGAGACTGAAGCTTTCTTT. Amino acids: CASGLGAETEAFF.

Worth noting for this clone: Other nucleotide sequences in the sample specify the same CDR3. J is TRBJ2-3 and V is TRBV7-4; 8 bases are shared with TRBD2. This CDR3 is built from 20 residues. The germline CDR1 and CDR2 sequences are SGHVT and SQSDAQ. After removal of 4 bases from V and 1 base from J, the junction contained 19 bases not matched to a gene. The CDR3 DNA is TGTGCCAGCAGCTATGGATTAGCGGGGAGGTGGTGGGAAGGCACAGATACGCAGTATTTT. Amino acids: CASSYGLAGRWWEGTDTQYF.

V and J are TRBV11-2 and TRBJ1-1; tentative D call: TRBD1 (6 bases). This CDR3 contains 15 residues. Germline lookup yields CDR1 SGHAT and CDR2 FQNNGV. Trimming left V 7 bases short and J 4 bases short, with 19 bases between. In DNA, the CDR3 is TGTGCCAGCAACCATTGGGCTGGGGGCCGCACTGAAGCTTTCTTT. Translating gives CASNHWAGGRTEAFF.

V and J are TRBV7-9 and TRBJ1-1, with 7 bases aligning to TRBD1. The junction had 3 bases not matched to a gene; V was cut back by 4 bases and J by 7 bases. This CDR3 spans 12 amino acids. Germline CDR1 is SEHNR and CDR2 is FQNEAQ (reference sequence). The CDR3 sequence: CASSSGTVEAFF. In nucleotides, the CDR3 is TGTGCCAGCAGCTCTGGGACAGTTGAAGCTTTCTTT.

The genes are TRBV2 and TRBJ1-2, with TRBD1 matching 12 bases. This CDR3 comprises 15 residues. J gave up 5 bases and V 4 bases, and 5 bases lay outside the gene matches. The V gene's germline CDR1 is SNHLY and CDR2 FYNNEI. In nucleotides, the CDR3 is TGTGCCAGCAGTGGGGACAGGGGGCATAGGTATGGCTACACCTTC. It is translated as CASSGDRGHRYGYTF.

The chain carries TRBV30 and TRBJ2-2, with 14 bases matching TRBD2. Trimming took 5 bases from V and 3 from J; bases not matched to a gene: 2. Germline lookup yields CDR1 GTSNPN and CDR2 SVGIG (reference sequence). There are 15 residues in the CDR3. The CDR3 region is CAWWGLAGDTGELFF. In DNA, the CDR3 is TGTGCCTGGTGGGGACTAGCGGGAGACACCGGGGAGCTGTTTTTT.

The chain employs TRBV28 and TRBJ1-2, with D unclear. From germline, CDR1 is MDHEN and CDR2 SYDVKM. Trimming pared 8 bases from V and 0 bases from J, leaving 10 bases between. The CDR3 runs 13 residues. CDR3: CASGPLANYGYTF. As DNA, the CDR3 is TGTGCCAGCGGTCCCCTAGCTAACTATGGCTACACCTTC.

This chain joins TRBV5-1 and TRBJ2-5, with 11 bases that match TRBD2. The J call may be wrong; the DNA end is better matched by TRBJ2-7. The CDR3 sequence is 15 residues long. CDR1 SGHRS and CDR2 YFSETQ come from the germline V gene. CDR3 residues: CASSLVGTSGYEQYF. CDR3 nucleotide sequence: TGCGCCAGCAGCTTGGTCGGGACTAGCGGCTACGAGCAGTACTTC.

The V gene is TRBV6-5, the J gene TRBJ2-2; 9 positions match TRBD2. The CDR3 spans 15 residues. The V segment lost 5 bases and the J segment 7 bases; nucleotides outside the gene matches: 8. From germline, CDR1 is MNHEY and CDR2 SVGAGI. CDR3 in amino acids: CASSPLRGGSGELFF. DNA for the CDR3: TGTGCCAGCAGTCCCCTGCGGGGGGGCAGCGGGGAGCTGTTTTTT.

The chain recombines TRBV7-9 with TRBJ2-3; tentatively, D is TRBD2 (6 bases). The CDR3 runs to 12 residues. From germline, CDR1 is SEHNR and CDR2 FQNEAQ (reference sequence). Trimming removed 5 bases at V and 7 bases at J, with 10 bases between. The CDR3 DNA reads TGTGCCAGCAGCCCCGGGGGATATACGCAGTATTTT. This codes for CASSPGGYTQYF.

CDR3 coding DNA: TGTGCCAGCAGCTTGGGACTTCTGTGGTATTTT. This translates into CASSLGLLWYF. V gene TRBV5-4 combines with J gene TRBJ2-3; no clear D. The CDR3 spans 11 residues. V was pared by 0 bases and J by 14 bases, with 10 bases between. The V gene's germline CDR1 is SGHNT and CDR2 YYREEE (reference sequence).

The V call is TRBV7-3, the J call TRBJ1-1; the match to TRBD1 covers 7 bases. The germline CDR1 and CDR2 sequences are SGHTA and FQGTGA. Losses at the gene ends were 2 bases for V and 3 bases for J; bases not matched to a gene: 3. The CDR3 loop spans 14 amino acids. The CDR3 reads CASSLGRGDTEAFF. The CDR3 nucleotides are TGTGCCAGCAGCTTAGGCAGGGGGGACACTGAAGCTTTCTTT.

The CDR3 loop is CASSANTGGVSNTEAFF. CDR3 in DNA: TGTGCCAGCAGCGCCAATACAGGGGGCGTTTCGAACACTGAAGCTTTCTTT. The J gene is TRBJ1-1, the V gene TRBV13; TRBD1 agrees at 9 bases. The CDR3 is 17 residues long. V gave up 5 bases and J gave up 1 base; unmatched junction bases: 11. In germline, CDR1 is PRHDT, CDR2 FYEKMQ (reference sequence).

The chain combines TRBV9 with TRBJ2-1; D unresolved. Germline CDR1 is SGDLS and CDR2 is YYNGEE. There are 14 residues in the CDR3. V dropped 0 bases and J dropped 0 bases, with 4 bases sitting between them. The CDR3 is CASSVGSSYNEQFF. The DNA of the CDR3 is TGTGCCAGCAGCGTAGGCAGCTCCTACAATGAGCAGTTCTTC. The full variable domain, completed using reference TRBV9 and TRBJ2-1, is DSGVTQTPKHLITATGQRVTLRCSPRSGDLSVYWYQQSLDQGLQFLIQYYNGEERAKGNILERFSAQQFPDLHSELNLSSLELGDSALYFCASSVGSSYNEQFFGPGTRLTVL.

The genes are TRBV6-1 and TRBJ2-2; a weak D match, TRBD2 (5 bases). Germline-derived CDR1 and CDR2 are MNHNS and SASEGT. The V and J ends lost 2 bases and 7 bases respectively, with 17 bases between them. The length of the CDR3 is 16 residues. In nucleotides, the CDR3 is TGTGCCAGCAGTGAATTCCGAGGGAGTAGCAGCGGGGAGCTGTTTTTT. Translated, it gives CASSEFRGSSSGELFF.